The 7 T cell receptor beta chains below were found in one sample sequenced in a study of molecular identifiers for immune sequencing clone quantification. TCRdb itself ran the PCR reads through MiXCR, one entry per CDR3 protein. The sample lists roughly 300,000 distinct CDR3 sequences, about a quarter occurring once. Material for sequencing was naive CD8+ T cells from blood, with Jurkat cell RNA spiked in. As to subset: FACS-sorted CD8+CD4-CCR7+CD45RA+ naive T cells. The receptors originated from a human donor in good health. Some libraries in this study had Jurkat cell RNA spiked in.

This clonotype was observed at least ten times. The V gene is TRBV2, the J gene TRBJ1-5; the D is unclear. V dropped 1 base and J dropped 1 base, with 5 bases sitting between them. Germline-derived CDR1 and CDR2 are SNHLY and FYNNEI. The CDR3 covers 14 residues. The CDR3 DNA sequence: TGTGCCAGCAGTGAAGGTTGGAGCAATCAGCCCCAGCATTTT. Amino acids: CASSEGWSNQPQHF.

The rearrangement joins TRBV11-2 to TRBJ2-7; no reliable D call. Germline CDR1 reads SGHAT; CDR2 reads FQNNGV. This CDR3 contains 15 residues. The V and J ends lost 5 bases and 2 bases respectively, with 16 bases between them. This CDR3 is CASSHLVGATYEQYF. Here the CDR3 DNA reads TGTGCCAGCAGCCACCTAGTGGGCGCCACCTACGAGCAGTACTTC.

This clonotype occurred many times. This rearrangement joins TRBV5-6 to TRBJ2-3; 7 positions agree with TRBD1. The V and J ends lost 3 bases and 0 bases, in that order; junction bases with no gene match: 4. The CDR3 length is 15 residues. Germline CDR1 SGHDT, CDR2 YYEEEE. The CDR3 DNA follows: TGTGCCAGCAGCTCCGACAGGGAGAGCACAGATACGCAGTATTTT. Translating gives CASSSDRESTDTQYF.

This clonotype was observed a few times. The gene calls are TRBV7-9 and TRBJ2-6, with a possible D match to TRBD1 (5 bases). This CDR3 is 15 amino acids long. From germline, CDR1 is SEHNR and CDR2 FQNEAQ (reference sequence). V lost 6 bases, J lost 2 bases, and 11 bases lay in between. In DNA, the CDR3 is TGTGCCAGCAGGGTACCAGGGACTGGGGCCAACGTCCTGACTTTC. Protein: CASRVPGTGANVLTF.

The V and J genes are TRBV27 and TRBJ1-5, with 9 bases identical to TRBD1. V lost 5 bases and J lost 7; bases outside the gene matches: 6. This CDR3 is built from 14 residues. Germline CDR1 reads MNHEY; CDR2 reads SMNVEV (reference sequence). The CDR3 is CASSPTGGRQPQHF. DNA of the CDR3: TGTGCCAGCAGTCCCACAGGGGGCAGGCAGCCCCAGCATTTT.

Comment on this clonotype: A much larger clone differs from this one at a single base, so this may be a read error. V is TRBV4-1 and J is TRBJ2-7; TRBD1 aligns across 7 bases. Germline loops: CDR1 MGHRA, CDR2 YSYEKL. The CDR3 length is 12 residues. Losses at the gene ends were 10 bases for V and 3 bases for J; bases not matched to a gene: 6. The CDR3 coding sequence is TGCGCCACCAAAGGGGACAGCTACGAGCAGTACTTC. The encoded protein is CATKGDSYEQYF.

V usage is TRBV3-1 and J usage is TRBJ2-1; D is uncertain. Trimming removed 0 bases at V and 11 bases at J, with 5 bases between. The CDR3 is 11 residues long. The germline V gene encodes CDR1 LGHDT and CDR2 YNNKEL (reference sequence). CDR3 amino acids: CASSQEGKQFF. CDR3 sequence (DNA): TGTGCCAGCAGCCAAGAAGGAAAGCAGTTCTTC.